Listed here are 25 T cell receptor beta chains from one sample, sequenced in a study of siplizumab effects on memory and regulatory T cells. Profiling relied on immunoSEQ multiplex PCR, and the TCRdb table lists in-frame clones only, not all of them. The sample has some 62,000 clones, roughly 80% seen once. The sample consisted of memory CD4+ T cells sorted from blood. These receptors were collected from a human donor in good health.

V gene TRBV6-5 combines with J gene TRBJ2-1; D is unclear. CDR3 length equals 14 residues. Germline lookup yields CDR1 MNHEY and CDR2 SVGAGI. Between the trimmed V and J ends, which lost 0 bases and 3 bases, there was a span of 6 bases. CDR3 in DNA: TGTGCCAGCAGTTACTCGGACCGCTACAATGAGCAGTTCTTC. This encodes CASSYSDRYNEQFF.

The chain is built from TRBV6-1 and TRBJ1-5, with a weak D call TRBD1 (5 bases). The CDR3 contains 15 residues. The V gene's germline CDR1 is MNHNS and CDR2 SASEGT. Trimming shortened V by 4 bases and J by 4 bases, and 14 bases separated the two germline ends. This CDR3 is CASSGGLTGNQPQHF. CDR3 nucleotide sequence: TGTGCCAGCAGTGGGGGACTGACGGGGAATCAGCCCCAGCATTTT.

V usage is TRBV6-1 and J usage is TRBJ1-5, with D possibly being TRBD1 (6 bases). V was clipped by 8 bases and J by 6 bases, with 20 bases between them. Per the germline V gene, CDR1 is MNHNS and CDR2 is SASEGT. This CDR3 is 15 amino acids long. The CDR3 DNA follows: TGTGCCAGCGGCAATTTCGGGCAGGGGATTCAGCCCCAGCATTTT. Residues: CASGNFGQGIQPQHF.

The chain has TRBV20-1 and TRBJ2-3; D unresolved. Germline assignment: CDR1 DFQATT and CDR2 SNEGSKA (reference sequence). V gave up 8 bases and J gave up 2 bases, with 5 bases separating them. This CDR3 is 10 amino acids long. CDR3 bases: TGCAGTCCCTACACAGATACGCAGTATTTT. Its translation is CSPYTDTQYF.

The rearrangement links TRBV29-1 to TRBJ2-1, with 9 bases matching TRBD2. V trimming: 3 bases; J trimming: 12 bases; junction bases outside the gene matches: 6. Germline V gives CDR1 SQVTM, CDR2 ANQGSEA. This CDR3 comprises 12 residues. In DNA form, the CDR3 reads TGCAGCGTTGAGATGTGGCGGGAGGGGCAGTTCTTC. Protein product: CSVEMWREGQFF.

This clone was observed once. The chain carries TRBV6-5 and TRBJ2-3; maybe TRBD2 (5 bases). The germline V gene has CDR1 MNHEY and CDR2 SVGAGI. Trimming removed 5 bases from V and 10 bases from J, with 13 bases in between. This CDR3 region has 12 residues. CDR3 in DNA: TGTGCCAGCAGTCCTCGGACTGGTTCGCAGTATTTT. Translating it yields CASSPRTGSQYF.

The CDR3 is CAISESRPGSYEQYF. CDR3 DNA: TGTGCCATCAGTGAGTCGAGGCCGGGATCCTACGAGCAGTACTTC. The chain links TRBV10-3 to TRBJ2-7, with a weak D call TRBD2 (5 bases). Trimming left V 0 bases short and J 1 base short, with 10 bases between. CDR1 and CDR2 (germline): ENHRY, SYGVKD. The CDR3 sequence is 15 residues long.

This chain connects TRBV29-1 to TRBJ2-2; D is possibly TRBD1 (6 bases). The V end lost 3 bases, the J end lost 6 bases, and 17 bases lay between the germline ends. The germline gives CDR1 SQVTM, CDR2 ANQGSEA. The CDR3 is 15 amino acids. CDR3: CSVEQGSLGPGELFF. Here the CDR3 DNA reads TGCAGCGTTGAGCAGGGGAGTTTGGGACCCGGGGAGCTGTTTTTT.

The chain uses TRBV5-4 and TRBJ2-1, with D perhaps matching TRBD2 (7 bases). The V end lost 3 bases, the J end lost 8 bases, and 18 bases lay between the germline ends. The V gene's germline CDR1 is SGHNT and CDR2 YYREEE (reference sequence). This CDR3 region has 15 residues. The CDR3 region is CASSSTRGGSDEQFF. As DNA, the CDR3 is TGTGCCAGCAGCTCGACTAGGGGGGGTTCGGATGAGCAGTTCTTC.

This sequence joins TRBV14 and TRBJ2-7; 8 bases align to TRBD2. This CDR3 is 15 amino acids long. Germline V lookup: CDR1 SGHDN, CDR2 FVKESK. V shed 4 bases and J 2 bases; nucleotides not matched to a gene: 7. The CDR3 sequence is CASSPVAGRPYEQYF. For the CDR3, the DNA is TGTGCCAGCAGCCCCGTAGCGGGGCGCCCCTACGAGCAGTACTTC.

The chain carries TRBV6-6 and TRBJ1-2, with 7 bases that match TRBD1. Trimming at V came to 6 bases and at J to 8 bases, leaving 6 bases not matched to a gene. Germline values: CDR1 MNHNY, CDR2 SVGAGI (reference sequence). CDR3 length equals 12 residues. The CDR3 reads CASRSQGKGYTF. The DNA for the CDR3 is TGTGCCAGCAGATCACAGGGGAAAGGCTACACCTTC.

The rearrangement joins TRBV4-1 to TRBJ2-3, with 11 bases aligning to TRBD2. Per the germline V gene, CDR1 is MGHRA and CDR2 is YSYEKL. This CDR3 contains 19 residues. The V segment lost 1 base and the J segment 6 bases; nucleotides outside the gene matches: 15. This chain's CDR3 is CASSQVFTSGGLWPDTQYF. DNA of the CDR3: TGCGCCAGCAGCCAAGTTTTTACTAGCGGGGGCCTCTGGCCCGATACGCAGTATTTT.

The chain couples TRBV2 to TRBJ2-2; TRBD2 aligns across 8 bases. The CDR3 covers 15 residues. V trimming: 5 bases; J trimming: 4 bases; junction bases outside the gene matches: 6. CDR1 SNHLY and CDR2 FYNNEI come from the germline V gene. DNA for the CDR3: TGTGCCAGCAGTTACGGGGGGGCGGGCACCGGGGAGCTGTTTTTT. Encoded protein: CASSYGGAGTGELFF.

This clone came up once. The CDR3 sequence is CASRRQAVNTGELFF. CDR3 in DNA: TGTGCCTCGAGGCGGCAGGCAGTTAACACCGGGGAGCTGTTTTTT. This chain joins TRBV6-5 and TRBJ2-2; D is ambiguous. Trimming took off 11 bases at V and 2 bases at J, with 18 bases between the two ends. This CDR3 spans 15 amino acids. Germline-derived CDR1 and CDR2 are MNHEY and SVGAGI.

The V and J genes are TRBV10-3 and TRBJ2-3; TRBD2 aligns across 7 bases. Losses at the gene ends were 0 bases for V and 5 bases for J; bases not matched to a gene: 11. This CDR3 is 17 amino acids long. CDR1 ENHRY and CDR2 SYGVKD come from the germline V gene. For the CDR3, the DNA is TGTGCCATCAGTGAGTCAAATTCCCGGACTAGGGGAGATACGCAGTATTTT. It is translated as CAISESNSRTRGDTQYF.

This chain connects TRBV19 to TRBJ1-4; D uncertain. CDR1 is LNHDA and CDR2 is SQIVND in the germline V gene (reference sequence). This CDR3 is built from 13 residues. The germline V and J ends were trimmed by 4 bases and 8 bases, with 11 bases remaining between them. The CDR3 reads CASSTPCREKLFF. CDR3 in DNA: TGTGCCAGTAGTACACCCTGTCGGGAAAAACTGTTTTTT.

V and J are TRBV6-5 and TRBJ1-5; D is undetermined. V shed 6 bases and J shed 5 bases, with 11 bases lying between them. The CDR3 is 13 amino acids. CDR1 and CDR2 (germline): MNHEY, SVGAGI. The CDR3, as DNA: TGTGCCAGCAGGTTAACAGACGATCAGCCCCAGCATTTT. Amino acid sequence: CASRLTDDQPQHF.

This clone occurred a few times. This chain joins TRBV18 and TRBJ1-1; unclear D gene. The germline V gene has CDR1 KGHSH and CDR2 LQKENI. This CDR3 spans 18 amino acids. The ends were cut back, 3 bases at V and 0 bases at J, with 20 bases in the middle. The CDR3, as DNA: TGTGCCAGCTCACCCCTACGCGCGGTCCAACTTATGAACACTGAAGCTTTCTTT. Its protein product is CASSPLRAVQLMNTEAFF.

The rearrangement links TRBV2 to TRBJ1-6; no definite D call. The V end was cut by 5 bases, the J end by 4 bases, with 9 bases between. CDR1 is SNHLY and CDR2 is FYNNEI in the germline V gene. The CDR3 has 14 amino acids. For the CDR3, the DNA is TGTGCCAGCAGTAGGGATCCTTATAATTCACCCCTCCACTTT. Translating gives CASSRDPYNSPLHF.

The chain employs TRBV5-1 and TRBJ2-1; 7 positions match TRBD2. The junction had 9 bases not matched to a gene; V was cut back by 4 bases and J by 8 bases. Germline values: CDR1 SGHRS, CDR2 YFSETQ. The CDR3 contains 14 residues. In DNA, the CDR3 is TGCGCCAGCAGCCGGGCGGGGGAGGCCTATGAGCAGTTCTTC. Encoded protein: CASSRAGEAYEQFF.

The gene calls are TRBV28 and TRBJ1-2; 7 bases match TRBD1. The CDR3 loop spans 12 amino acids. Germline V lookup: CDR1 MDHEN, CDR2 SYDVKM. The trim removed 6 bases at V and 4 bases at J, leaving 2 bases unmatched. The CDR3 region has the DNA TGTGCCAGCAGCCGGACAGGCTATGGCTACACCTTC. Translating gives CASSRTGYGYTF.

This clone was detected only once. The V and J genes are TRBV6-1 and TRBJ1-2; D remains ambiguous. With 5 bases removed from V and 0 bases from J, the gap between germline ends came to 13 bases. Germline V gives CDR1 MNHNS, CDR2 SASEGT. The CDR3 is made up of 15 amino acids. CDR3 sequence: CASSWSEVSNYGYTF. The CDR3 region has the DNA TGTGCCAGCAGTTGGTCCGAGGTATCTAACTATGGCTACACCTTC.

The chain is built from TRBV5-6 and TRBJ1-2, with a possible D match to TRBD1 (5 bases). V lost 2 bases to trimming and J lost 1 base, with 12 bases between them. Germline V gene lookup returns CDR1 SGHDT and CDR2 YYEEEE. The CDR3 is 15 amino acids. CDR3: CASSLGRAYNYGYTF. CDR3 in DNA: TGTGCCAGCAGCTTAGGCAGGGCGTATAACTATGGCTACACCTTC.

The V and J genes are TRBV7-9 and TRBJ2-7; D not certain. Germline V gene sequence: CDR1 SEHNR, CDR2 FQNEAQ (reference sequence). V lost 4 bases, J lost 3 bases, and 13 bases lay in between. This CDR3 region has 14 residues. The CDR3 DNA reads TGTGCCAGCAGCTCGACTGTAAGAAACTACGAGCAGTACTTC. Its protein is CASSSTVRNYEQYF.

The chain combines TRBV27 with TRBJ1-1; TRBD1 might be the D (5 bases). The CDR3 length is 13 residues. Germline V gives CDR1 MNHEY, CDR2 SMNVEV (reference sequence). Trimming took 4 bases from V and 0 from J, leaving 6 bases between them. The CDR3 protein is CASSSQVNTEAFF. The CDR3 DNA is TGTGCCAGCAGTTCACAGGTGAACACTGAAGCTTTCTTT.